This TCR beta chain was identified in a study of T cells in Graves' hyperthyroidism and ophthalmopathy (dated by TCRdb to the late 2010s). Regarding the study in general: Peripheral blood samples were taken at the time of initial diagnosis, prior to any treatment. To identify TCR V-J signatures that set the groups apart, the researchers used a discovery cohort of 100 patients, made up of 43 with Graves' ophthalmopathy and some 60 with stable Graves' hyperthyroidism. Whether ophthalmopathy could be predicted prospectively was tested in an independent validation cohort made up of roughly 19 hyperthyroidism patients plus 17 patients who later progressed to ophthalmopathy. The approximately 100 discovery patients were divided at random into training and test sets in a 7:3 ratio. Thyroid tissue and blood T-cell repertoires from roughly 6 Graves' hyperthyroidism patients were also compared in the study. After blood sampling, hyperthyroidism patients were treated with methimazole at a starting dose of 30 mg daily, and ophthalmopathy patients were treated with high-dose intravenous methylprednisolone. TCR Vbeta CDR3 sequencing of fewer than 150 peripheral blood samples (about 45 ophthalmopathy, roughly 72 hyperthyroidism and approximately 17 progressor patients) is reported in the paper. Here is what the overall study found, with its caveats: Sample size was not statistically predetermined, and investigators were not blinded to group allocation. A 13 V-J signature model separated ophthalmopathy from stable hyperthyroidism, with roughly 88% sensitivity and roughly 82% specificity in cross-validation and 80%/75% in testing. Most expanded thyroid clonotypes (frequency above 0.001) were also found in blood, which suggests that blood repertoires may mirror thyroid immune responses. In validation, the model predicted progression to ophthalmopathy a median of roughly 6.5 months before onset, with roughly 70% sensitivity and around 76% specificity.

A patient counted as having stable Graves' hyperthyroidism if no progression to ophthalmopathy occurred over 18 months of follow-up. Hyperthyroidism patients were aged 18 to 65 years and newly diagnosed, with disease duration of less than 2 months. Patients with uncontrolled infections, other autoimmune diseases, pregnancy or lactation were excluded. Diagnoses were based on clinical symptoms, serum thyroxine and TRAb, thyroid ultrasound and orbital computed tomography. PBMCs were separated from 10 ml of fresh peripheral blood using Ficoll-Paque density gradient centrifugation. Trizol reagent was used to extract total RNA, and RNA quality was then checked on an Agilent 2100 Bioanalyzer. V is pared back by 3 bases and J by 2 bases, with 9 bases lying between the germline termini. The germline V gene encodes CDR1 LGHDT and CDR2 YNNKEL (reference sequence). From the cysteine up to the phenylalanine, the CDR3 has a length of 14 residues. Only the CDR3 portion is preserved as DNA: 42 bases, with reading frame beginning at the first base.

The TCR beta CDR3 regions were amplified from the RNA transcripts. The first round of RT-PCR for the TCR CDR3 was performed with the HTBI primer set and the Qiagen OneStep RT-PCR kit. The libraries were constructed in a second round of multiplex PCR and then size-selected and purified. The libraries were sequenced on an Illumina HiSeq2000 using paired-end 100 bp reads. The paper's data handling went like this. SOAPnuke was used to process the raw data, throwing out any read that contained adapters or uncalled bases, had a mean Phred below 15, or lacked an exact constant-primer or identifier match. High-quality paired reads were merged with COPE v1.2.5, and unique nucleotide sequences were defined as clonotypes. Clonotypes were aligned to IMGT TRBV, TRBD and TRBJ reference segments using MiTCR v1.1. The analysis was restricted to V-J combinations with a frequency above 0.0001, which together covered around 99% of the repertoires. A TCS score was defined as the ratio of F50 (clonal expansion) to E x V (chaos), with BLOSUM62-based TCRdist applied between CDR3 peptides within each V-J. Welch's t-statistics and random forest reduced approximately 520 V-J features to 13, which were used in a naive Bayes classifier (R e1071). The public reads were reanalyzed by TCRdb: fastp trimming at Q25, MiXCR alignment, in-frame beta chains only. Each CDR3 protein appears once, grouped with its most common genes and DNA. These V and J calls originate from TCRdb's pipeline instead of the authors' own analysis. For this sample there are around 500,000 distinct CDR3 sequences; around 14% appear just once. 15% to 20% of the sample lies in the top ten.

For this clonotype: Its antigen remains unidentified. Per-base quality was not reported, and no clone a single base away is much larger than it.

Sequenced material: blood. This sequence was found in a woman between 18 and 29 years old with Graves' hyperthyroidism. The chain uses TRBV3-1 and TRBJ2-3, with a tentative D gene TRBD2 over 6 matching bases. The sequenced DNA is TGTGCCAGCAGCCAGGGGACTGACACAGATACGCAGTATTTT. Translation gives CASSQGTDTDTQYF.